This is a list of T cell receptor beta chains from one sample in a study of technical replicates of blood from several donors. Only in-frame clones appear in the TCRdb table, and some are missing; sequencing was by immunoSEQ multiplex PCR. The sample shows 74,000 or so clones, nearly 95% of them seen only once. Sequenced material: T cells isolated from PBMCs. These receptors came from a human donor in good health. Each CDR3 is given with its conserved first and last residue. A D gene is named only where the DNA matches it firmly. Size is omitted from some rows. Given values are once, few, many or a class for expanded clones.

- | TRBJ1-1 | - | TRBV11-3 | TGTGCCAGCAGCTTAGAAGCCACGGACACTGAAGCTTTCTTT | CASSLEATDTEAFF
once | TRBJ1-3 | - | TRBV13 | TGTGCCAGCAGCCTAGGGGAGTCTGGAAACACCATATATTTT | CASSLGESGNTIYF
- | TRBJ2-7 | - | TRBV27 | TGTGCCAGCAGTGTTTTCTTGGGAGCCTACGAGCAGTACTTC | CASSVFLGAYEQYF
- | TRBJ2-7 | - | TRBV15 | TGTGCCACCAGCCACCCCGAGACAATGACCTACGAGCAGTACTTC | CATSHPETMTYEQYF
- | TRBJ2-7 | - | TRBV30 | TGTGCCTGGAGTGGGGACAACACCTACGAGCAGTACTTC | CAWSGDNTYEQYF
- | TRBJ2-7 | - | TRBV7-8 | TGTGCCAGCAGCTTAAACAGCGAGCAGTACTTC | CASSLNSEQYF
- | TRBJ2-3 | TRBD2 | TRBV7-9 | TGTGCCAGCAGTAAAGGCGGGAGAACAGATACGCAGTATTTT | CASSKGGRTDTQYF
- | TRBJ2-7 | - | TRBV21-1 | TGTGCCAGCAGCACGCCCCCGGTCTACGAGCAGTACTTC | CASSTPPVYEQYF
- | TRBJ1-2 | - | TRBV7-8 | TGTGCCAGCAGCTTAGCGGGGGGTGGGAACTATGGCTACACCTTC | CASSLAGGGNYGYTF
- | TRBJ1-2 | TRBD1 | TRBV7-3 | TGTGCCAGCAGCCTATCCTCAGGGGGCGCTTATACCTTC | CASSLSSGGAYTF
- | TRBJ2-3 | TRBD1 | TRBV28 | TGTGCCAGCATCTCCGGGACAGGGGTCGGAGATACGCAGTATTTT | CASISGTGVGDTQYF
- | TRBJ1-2 | - | TRBV9 | TGTGCCAGCAGCGTAGAGTGGCCTAACTATGGCTACACCTTC | CASSVEWPNYGYTF
- | TRBJ2-2 | TRBD2 | TRBV7-9 | TGTGCCAGCAGCCACGGGACTAGCGGCACCGGGGAGCTGTTTTTT | CASSHGTSGTGELFF
- | TRBJ2-3 | TRBD1 | TRBV6-1 | TGTGCCAGCAGTGGGACAGGTGGTAATACGCAGTATTTT | CASSGTGGNTQYF
once | TRBJ2-5 | TRBD2 | TRBV30 | TGTGCCTGGAGTGTAAAATACTCACTAGCGGGACAAGAGACCCAGTACTTC | CAWSVKYSLAGQETQYF
- | TRBJ2-1 | TRBD2 | TRBV27 | TGTGCCAGCAGTTTCTCAAACCGGGTGGGAGGGCCCTCCTACAATGAGCAGTTCTTC | CASSFSNRVGGPSYNEQFF
- | TRBJ2-3 | - | TRBV30 | TGTGCCTGGAGTCCCCACGGAGATACGCAGTATTTT | CAWSPHGDTQYF
once | TRBJ1-3 | - | TRBV9 | TGTGCCAGCAGCGTAGTCGGGGTCTCTGGAAACACCATATATTTT | CASSVVGVSGNTIYF
- | TRBJ2-7 | - | TRBV27 | TGTGCCAGCAGTTATGCGGGACTCAACTACGAGCAGTACTTC | CASSYAGLNYEQYF
once | TRBJ2-7 | - | TRBV11-2 | TGTGCCAGCAGCTTATCTTCTGTGTACGAGCAGTACTTC | CASSLSSVYEQYF
- | TRBJ1-1 | - | TRBV5-6 | TGTGCCAGCAGCTTTGGCGGCACTGAAGCTTTCTTT | CASSFGGTEAFF
- | TRBJ2-3 | TRBD2 | TRBV19 | TGTGCCAGTAGTGCGTCACTAGCGGAGCTCACAGATACGCAGTATTTT | CASSASLAELTDTQYF
- | TRBJ2-6 | TRBD1 | TRBV5-5 | TGTGCCAGCAGCTTGGTGGGACAGGGAAATCCTGGGGCCAACGTCCTGACTTTC | CASSLVGQGNPGANVLTF
- | TRBJ1-1 | - | TRBV5-1 | TGCGCCAGCAGCTCGGGGGTCACTGAAGCTTTCTTT | CASSSGVTEAFF
- | TRBJ2-3 | - | TRBV5-6 | TGTGCCAGCAGCTACTCGACAGATACGCAGTATTTT | CASSYSTDTQYF
- | TRBJ1-4 | - | TRBV6-5 | TGTGCCAGCAGTTCAACCTCCCCAGCAACTAATGAAAAACTGTTTTTT | CASSSTSPATNEKLFF
- | TRBJ2-3 | TRBD2 | TRBV4-3 | TGCGCCAGCAGCTTGGGACTAGCGGGAGGGCTGCCAGATACGCAGTATTTT | CASSLGLAGGLPDTQYF
- | TRBJ2-1 | - | TRBV10-3 | TGTGCCATCAGTGAGCAAGCTGTTGAGCAGTTCTTC | CAISEQAVEQFF
- | TRBJ2-1 | - | TRBV29-1 | TGCAGCGTTGAAGATCCTGATCGACAGTCCTACAATGAGCAGTTCTTC | CSVEDPDRQSYNEQFF
- | TRBJ1-1 | - | TRBV11-2 | TGTGCCAGCAGCCCTCTAGGAGGAGAAGCTTTCTTT | CASSPLGGEAFF
few | TRBJ1-1 | - | TRBV5-4 | TGTGCCAGCAGCCGGGGTCCAGCTTTGAACACTGAAGCTTTCTTT | CASSRGPALNTEAFF
- | TRBJ2-3 | TRBD2 | TRBV30 | TGTGCCTGGAGTGTAGCGGGAGCTGGATCAAATACGCAGTATTTT | CAWSVAGAGSNTQYF
- | TRBJ2-1 | - | TRBV18 | TGTGCCAGCTCCCCCACAGAGGGGGTGAATGAGCAGTTCTTC | CASSPTEGVNEQFF
- | TRBJ1-2 | - | TRBV25-1 | TGTGCCAGCAGTGAAGGCCTGGACTCCCTCACCTTC | CASSEGLDSLTF
- | TRBJ2-7 | TRBD1 | TRBV27 | TGTGCCAGCAGTTTCAACGACAGGGAACCCTACGAGCAGTACTTC | CASSFNDREPYEQYF
- | TRBJ2-5 | - | TRBV6-1 | TGTGCCAGCAGTGAAGTTCGCAGGGAGACCCAGTACTTC | CASSEVRRETQYF
- | TRBJ2-1 | TRBD1 | TRBV27 | TGTGCCAGCAGTTCAAGTTACGGGACAGGGCGAAATGAGCAGTTCTTC | CASSSSYGTGRNEQFF
- | TRBJ2-5 | - | TRBV19 | TGTGCCAGTACGGGCAGGGGCCCGGAGGAGACCCAGTACTTC | CASTGRGPEETQYF
- | TRBJ2-3 | TRBD1 | TRBV9 | TGTGCCAGCAGCGCACAGGGGGGTCTTAGCACAGATACGCAGTATTTT | CASSAQGGLSTDTQYF
- | TRBJ2-1 | - | TRBV2 | TGTGCCAGCAGTGGCGGTAGCTCCTACAATGAGCAGTTCTTC | CASSGGSSYNEQFF
- | TRBJ2-1 | - | TRBV27 | TGTGCCAGCAGTTTATTGGTCGGACTGTCCCTCTACAATGAGCAGTTCTTC | CASSLLVGLSLYNEQFF
- | TRBJ1-1 | TRBD1 | TRBV19 | TGTGCCAGTAGTCCAGGACAGGGTGAAGCTTTCTTT | CASSPGQGEAFF
- | TRBJ2-7 | - | TRBV5-5 | TGTGCCAGCAGCTTGCGGGGTGGGGCCTACGAGCAGTACTTC | CASSLRGGAYEQYF
- | TRBJ2-7 | - | TRBV6-6 | TGTGCCAGCAGTTACGAGGGTTGGTCCCACGAGCAGTACTTC | CASSYEGWSHEQYF